The source of this T cell receptor beta chain is a study of vaccination and CD4 T cells after COVID-19. General study points: Researchers report that a median about 89% of reactive clones in convalescent patients surfaced only post-vaccination.

Worth noting for this clonotype: The antigen is undetermined.

The Oncomine TCR Beta short-read assay was applied to DNA of cultured CD4+ T cells. TCRdb ran MiXCR on the PCR reads and lists one entry per CDR3 protein. Altogether more than 10,000 distinct CDR3 sequences are present, 36% being singletons, with the ten largest covering about a sixth. The treatment: approximately nine-day PBMC culture with coronavirus spike peptide pools or control peptides (ViraFEST assay). TCR sequencing followed the expansion of antigen-specific T cells with peptide pools in ViraFEST. Germline CDR1 is SGHDN and CDR2 is FVKESK. Trimming removed 0 bases at V and 10 bases at J, with 16 bases between. CDR3 size: 16 residues.

The chain joins TRBV14 to TRBJ1-6, with D perhaps matching TRBD1 (6 bases). Specimen: cultured CD4+ T cells from blood. This sequence originates from a human donor with COVID-19. Written as DNA, the CDR3 is TGTGCCAGCAGCCAAGAGGGGGCAGGGCGCGGCTCACCCCTCCACTTT. Protein: CASSQEGAGRGSPLHF.